Following are 8 T cell receptor beta chains from one sample sequenced in a study of CD4 T cells in relation to SARS-CoV-2 and coronaviruses. This table comes from immunoSEQ multiplex PCR, and its TCRdb copy is limited to in-frame clones, with some not included. The sample includes over 25,000 clones, approximately 78% of them seen just once. These receptors have no known antigen. CD4+ T cells from unexposed donors were obtained before the COVID-19 pandemic (2011-2018). The cells were cultured for over eight days before CD4+ T cells were isolated. Sequencing input: CD4+ T cells from PBMCs, cultured in vitro. The receptors shown here come from a human donor in good health.

The chain has TRBV5-4 and TRBJ1-1, with 8 bases identical to TRBD1. The CDR3 loop spans 13 amino acids. Germline CDR1 SGHNT, CDR2 YYREEE (reference sequence). J gave up 7 bases and V 0 bases, and 2 bases lay outside the gene matches. CDR3 residues: CASSLGTGREAFF. Here the CDR3 DNA reads TGTGCCAGCAGCTTGGGGACAGGGCGTGAAGCTTTCTTT.

This rearrangement joins TRBV7-2 to TRBJ2-1; D possibly uses TRBD1 or TRBD2 (5 bases each). Germline CDR1 and CDR2: SGHTA and FQGNSA. Trimming took off 1 base at V and 7 bases at J, with 14 bases between the two ends. This CDR3 contains 15 residues. CDR3 residues: CASSLVGRAPNEQFF. The CDR3 coding sequence is TGTGCCAGCAGCTTAGTGGGACGCGCCCCAAATGAGCAGTTCTTC.

The V and J genes are TRBV6-5 and TRBJ1-6; D is undetermined. This CDR3 has 13 residues. Per germline, CDR1 MNHEY and CDR2 SVGAGI. Trimming stripped 7 bases from V and 7 bases from J, with 11 bases between. CDR3 sequence: CASIAGLNSPLHF. CDR3 coding DNA: TGTGCCAGCATCGCGGGGTTGAATTCACCCCTCCACTTT.

The J gene is TRBJ1-2, the V gene TRBV6-5; a possible D gene is TRBD1 (5 bases). This CDR3 is 14 amino acids long. The germline gives CDR1 MNHEY, CDR2 SVGAGI. With 2 bases removed from V and 2 bases from J, the gap between germline ends came to 9 bases. The CDR3 here is CASSYEGRNYGYTF. The CDR3 region has the DNA TGTGCCAGCAGTTACGAGGGACGGAACTATGGCTACACCTTC.

The chain uses TRBV7-8 and TRBJ1-6; D ambiguous. This CDR3 has 15 amino acids. V was shortened by 2 bases and J by 6 bases, with 11 bases between the two germline ends. Germline V gene sequence: CDR1 SGHVS, CDR2 FQNEAQ. The CDR3 DNA is TGTGCCAGCAGCTTAAGGCGAGACGGTAATTCACCCCTCCACTTT. Its protein product is CASSLRRDGNSPLHF.

The chain joins TRBV28 to TRBJ2-5; TRBD2 agrees at 9 bases. From germline, CDR1 is MDHEN and CDR2 SYDVKM. The J segment lost 2 bases and the V segment lost 2 bases, leaving 6 bases of the junction unmatched. The CDR3 totals 16 residues. CDR3 nucleotide sequence: TGTGCCAGCAGTTTAGCTAGCGGGACAGTTCAAGAGACCCAGTACTTC. Amino acids: CASSLASGTVQETQYF.

This chain uses TRBV20-1 with TRBJ2-7; D is unresolved. Between the trimmed V and J ends, which lost 3 bases and 2 bases, there was a span of 11 bases. Looked up from germline, CDR1 is DFQATT and CDR2 is SNEGSKA (reference sequence). The CDR3 extends over 13 amino acids. CDR3 nucleotides: TGCAGTGCTAGTTCCGACACTACCTACGAGCAGTACTTC. It specifies CSASSDTTYEQYF.

V gene TRBV12-3 or TRBV12-4 combines with J gene TRBJ2-1; D gene ambiguous. V was clipped by 0 bases and J by 9 bases, with 9 bases between them. The CDR3 runs to 13 residues. The CDR3 sequence is CASSLASGAEQFF. CDR3 nucleotides: TGTGCCAGCAGTTTAGCCTCGGGCGCTGAGCAGTTCTTC.